The 5 T cell receptor beta chains below were found in one sample sequenced in a study of glioma-infiltrating T cells after dendritic cell vaccination. The method was immunoSEQ multiplex PCR; TCRdb's version includes in-frame clones alone and lacks a portion of them. The table has 85,000 to 95,000 clones, about nine tenths seen once. The material sequenced was blood, taken before dendritic cell vaccination. These receptors all stem from a human donor with glioblastoma.

This rearrangement joins TRBV27 to TRBJ2-1, with 7 nucleotides matching TRBD2. CDR3 length equals 18 residues. CDR1 MNHEY and CDR2 SMNVEV come from the germline V gene (reference sequence). The V gene end was trimmed by 0 bases and the J gene end by 3 bases; junction bases not matched to a gene: 11. CDR3 residues: CASSLSLPMAGVYNEQFF. CDR3 nucleotides: TGTGCCAGCAGTTTATCCCTACCTATGGCGGGAGTCTACAATGAGCAGTTCTTC.

The chain combines TRBV14 with TRBJ1-3; a possible D gene is TRBD1 (6 bases). V gave up 8 bases and J gave up 0 bases, with 17 bases separating them. The CDR3 loop spans 16 amino acids. Germline lookup yields CDR1 SGHDN and CDR2 FVKESK. The CDR3 loop reads CASPGHTLTSGNTIYF. As DNA, the CDR3 is TGTGCCAGCCCGGGACATACACTTACCTCTGGAAACACCATATATTTT. The full variable domain, in which reference TRBV14 and TRBJ1-3 provide the parts outside the CDR3, is EAGVTQFPSHSVIEKGQTVTLRCDPISGHDNLYWYRRVMGKEIKFLLHFVKESKQDESGMPNNRFLAERTGGTYSTLKVQPAELEDSGVYFCASPGHTLTSGNTIYFGEGSWLTVV.

The chain carries TRBV7-9 and TRBJ2-7; 7 nucleotides match TRBD2. Per germline, CDR1 SEHNR and CDR2 FQNEAQ (reference sequence). Losses at the gene ends were 5 bases for V and 2 bases for J; bases not matched to a gene: 9. The CDR3 is made up of 15 amino acids. For the CDR3, the DNA is TGTGCCAGCAGCCCAACGGGACTAATTACCTACGAGCAGTACTTC. This translates into CASSPTGLITYEQYF.

The chain links TRBV19 to TRBJ2-5; 8 nucleotides match TRBD1. With V trimmed by 5 bases and J by 5 bases, 4 bases remained unmatched. The CDR3 runs 13 residues. CDR1 LNHDA and CDR2 SQIVND come from the germline V gene (reference sequence). This chain's CDR3 is CASSQGAWETQYF. The CDR3 nucleotides read TGTGCCAGTAGTCAGGGGGCCTGGGAGACCCAGTACTTC.

V is TRBV18 and J is TRBJ1-4; D gene unclear. Germline CDR1 KGHSH, CDR2 LQKENI. V gave up 5 bases and J gave up 7 bases, with 11 bases separating them. The CDR3 totals 13 residues. CDR3 in amino acids: CASSGRMGEKLFF. DNA for the CDR3: TGTGCCAGCTCAGGGAGGATGGGTGAAAAACTGTTTTTT.